This T cell receptor beta chain is from a study of blood T cell repertoires in COVID-19. The protocol was immunoSEQ multiplex PCR, while the TCRdb copy is restricted to in-frame clones and leaves out a portion. The repertoire holds approximately 290,000 clones, with roughly 90% as singletons. The CDR3 runs to 11 residues. The V gene lost 5 bases and the J gene lost 12 bases, with 11 bases spanning the gap. The germline V gene encodes CDR1 LNHDA and CDR2 SQIVND (reference sequence). A few counts support this clone. Material: peripheral blood. The sequence was collected from a man younger than 35 with active or convalescent COVID-19. This chain connects TRBV19 to TRBJ2-1, with D perhaps TRBD2 (5 bases). Written as DNA, the CDR3 is TGTGCCAGTAGTGCCGCCAGCGGGCAGTTCTTC. It encodes CASSAASGQFF.